The 32 T cell receptor beta chains in this list originate from one sample, sequenced in a study of beta chain features in type 1 diabetes. The authors reverse transcribed all of the isolated RNA, so sequencing captured expressed TCRB transcripts. TCRdb's table, derived via immunoSEQ multiplex PCR, lists solely in-frame clones and lacks some. This sample has nearly 350,000 clones; 6.5% to 10% occur once, and the top ten carry under 0.5%. The specimen sequenced was central memory CD4+ T cells from blood. The receptors shown here come from a woman aged 18-35 years in good health.

This clone came up a few times. The chain carries TRBV28 and TRBJ1-5, with TRBD1 matching 8 bases. The trim removed 6 bases at V and 4 bases at J, leaving 11 bases unmatched. The CDR3 has 16 amino acids. Per the germline V gene, CDR1 is MDHEN and CDR2 is SYDVKM. In DNA, the CDR3 is TGTGCCAGCAGACCGACCCACAGGGGGACTAATCAGCCCCAGCATTTT. This codes for CASRPTHRGTNQPQHF.

This chain joins TRBV14 and TRBJ2-7; tentatively, D is TRBD1 (6 bases). This CDR3 comprises 13 residues. CDR1 SGHDN and CDR2 FVKESK come from the germline V gene. V was pared by 5 bases and J by 7 bases, with 15 bases between. The CDR3 loop is CASSKQGVGEQYF. CDR3 nucleotide sequence: TGTGCCAGCAGCAAACAGGGAGTTGGGGAGCAGTACTTC.

This clone was picked up a small number of times. Other DNA sequences from this sample encode an identical CDR3 as well. V gene TRBV6-1 combines with J gene TRBJ2-6; 11 bases fit TRBD1. The germline CDR1 and CDR2 sequences are MNHNS and SASEGT. The trim removed 4 bases at V and 1 base at J, leaving 3 bases unmatched. The CDR3 length is 17 residues. In DNA form, the CDR3 reads TGTGCCAGCAGTGGCAGGGACAGGGGGTCTGGGGCCAACGTCCTGACTTTC. Its translation: CASSGRDRGSGANVLTF.

This chain uses TRBV2 with TRBJ2-7, with TRBD2 matching over 11 bases. The CDR3 runs to 13 residues. Germline lookup yields CDR1 SNHLY and CDR2 FYNNEI. Trimming removed 7 bases from V and 1 base from J; junction bases left unmatched: 0. CDR3 DNA: TGTGCCAGCACTAGCGGGGGGTCCTACGAGCAGTACTTC. It encodes CASTSGGSYEQYF.

The J gene is TRBJ2-3, the V gene TRBV2; a possible D gene is TRBD2 (7 bases). This CDR3 spans 15 amino acids. Germline CDR1 SNHLY, CDR2 FYNNEI. Trimming pared 7 bases from V and 3 bases from J, leaving 17 bases between. The CDR3 loop reads CASIPYRGATDTQYF. The CDR3 region has the DNA TGTGCCAGCATCCCATACCGGGGGGCAACAGATACGCAGTATTTT.

The V gene is TRBV28, the J gene TRBJ2-1, with 7 bases lining up with TRBD2. Germline V lookup: CDR1 MDHEN, CDR2 SYDVKM. The CDR3 runs to 14 residues. Germline trimming cut 7 bases from V and 5 bases from J; bases unmatched to any gene: 8. CDR3 bases: TGTGCCAGCACTCCGACTAGCTGGGACAATGAGCAGTTCTTC. This translates into CASTPTSWDNEQFF.

The V and J genes are TRBV7-2 and TRBJ1-2, with a tentative D call TRBD1 (5 bases). The CDR3 sequence is 14 residues long. V lost 1 base and J 1 base, leaving 7 bases between the germline ends. Germline V CDR1 and CDR2: SGHTA, FQGNSA. The CDR3 spells CASSLVGGNYGYTF. As DNA, the CDR3 is TGTGCCAGCAGCTTAGTCGGGGGTAACTATGGCTACACCTTC.

Comment on this clone: A much larger clone differs by one base, so this may be a read error. V gene TRBV5-4 combines with J gene TRBJ2-1, with 8 bases fitting TRBD2. V lost 2 bases and J lost 0; bases outside the gene matches: 1. Germline CDR1 is SGHNT and CDR2 is YYREEE (reference sequence). The CDR3 consists of 15 residues. The DNA for the CDR3 is TGTGCCAGCAGCTTCAGCGGGAGCTCCTACAATGAGCAGTTCTTC. It is translated as CASSFSGSSYNEQFF.

This rearrangement joins TRBV18 to TRBJ2-6; no firm D call. V shed 4 bases and J shed 0 bases, with 13 bases lying between them. CDR3 length: 17 amino acids. Germline V lookup: CDR1 KGHSH, CDR2 LQKENI. This CDR3 is CASSRVRSYSGANVLTF. The DNA of the CDR3 is TGTGCCAGCTCACGAGTCCGATCGTACTCTGGGGCCAACGTCCTGACTTTC.

The chain combines TRBV6-5 with TRBJ1-3, with D perhaps matching TRBD1 (6 bases). Germline V lookup: CDR1 MNHEY, CDR2 SVGAGI. This CDR3 region has 15 residues. Trimming pared 7 bases from V and 0 bases from J, leaving 13 bases between. CDR3 protein: CASISRGSSGNTIYF. In nucleotides, the CDR3 is TGTGCCAGCATTTCAAGGGGGAGCTCTGGAAACACCATATATTTT.

The table lists this clone with a few counts. The V and J genes are TRBV4-1 and TRBJ1-2; 11 nucleotides agree with TRBD1. This CDR3 contains 14 residues. Germline V gene sequence: CDR1 MGHRA, CDR2 YSYEKL. V shed 3 bases and J 6 bases; nucleotides not matched to a gene: 3. CDR3 DNA sequence: TGCGCCAGCAGCCATGGACAGGGGGCTGATGGCTACACCTTC. It specifies CASSHGQGADGYTF.

There are a few counts of this clone. The chain has TRBV29-1 and TRBJ2-7; 11 bases map to TRBD2. After removal of 4 bases from V and 4 bases from J, the junction contained 3 bases not matched to a gene. The CDR3 has 13 amino acids. The germline V gene has CDR1 SQVTM and CDR2 ANQGSEA. The chain's CDR3 is CSVGLAGRYEQYF. CDR3 in DNA: TGCAGCGTTGGACTAGCGGGAAGATACGAGCAGTACTTC.

This clone was counted only a few times. The gene calls are TRBV4-3 and TRBJ2-5, with 7 bases that match TRBD2. Germline trimming cut 2 bases from V and 1 base from J; bases unmatched to any gene: 10. Germline CDR1 LGHNA, CDR2 YSLEER. The CDR3 spans 17 residues. For the CDR3, the DNA is TGCGCCAGCAGCCAATTGGTAGCGGGCCGATCCCAAGAGACCCAGTACTTC. This sequence encodes CASSQLVAGRSQETQYF.

The chain couples TRBV7-2 to TRBJ1-1; tentatively, D is TRBD1 (6 bases). V lost 0 bases to trimming and J lost 7 bases, with 12 bases between them. The CDR3 covers 14 residues. Germline V gene data show CDR1 as SGHTA and CDR2 as FQGNSA. CDR3 DNA: TGTGCCAGCAGCTTAGCCGGGGGGCTGGTTGAAGCTTTCTTT. Translation gives CASSLAGGLVEAFF.

This clone was seen more than once but under ten times. The chain has TRBV11-2 and TRBJ2-1; D remains ambiguous. CDR3 size: 13 residues. The V gene lost 2 bases and the J gene lost 6 bases, with 8 bases spanning the gap. Germline CDR1 is SGHAT and CDR2 is FQNNGV. CDR3 DNA sequence: TGTGCCAGCAGCTTACTAGGCATCAATGAGCAGTTCTTC. This encodes CASSLLGINEQFF. Full variable domain (missing parts from reference TRBV11-2 and TRBJ2-1): EAGVAQSPRYKIIEKRQSVAFWCNPISGHATLYWYQQILGQGPKLLIQFQNNGVVDDSQLPKDRFSAERLKGVDSTLKIQPAKLEDSAVYLCASSLLGINEQFFGPGTRLTVL.

V gene TRBV27 combines with J gene TRBJ1-4; possibly TRBD1 for D (5 bases). CDR1 and CDR2 from the germline V gene are MNHEY and SMNVEV (reference sequence). This CDR3 is 14 amino acids long. The V end was cut by 5 bases, the J end by 8 bases, with 15 bases between. CDR3: CASSLRVDGEKLFF. Written as DNA, the CDR3 is TGTGCCAGCAGTCTCAGGGTGGACGGCGAAAAACTGTTTTTT.

The V and J genes are TRBV5-4 and TRBJ2-2; 11 nucleotides agree with TRBD2. The CDR3 totals 16 residues. CDR1 is SGHNT, CDR2 YYREEE, per germline (reference sequence). V lost 5 bases, J lost 7 bases, and 10 bases stayed unmatched. CDR3 protein: CASSSGLAARGGELFF. The CDR3 DNA sequence: TGTGCCAGCAGTTCGGGACTAGCGGCCCGTGGCGGGGAGCTGTTTTTT.

In this sample, this clone turned up a few times. This chain joins TRBV25-1 and TRBJ2-1; 7 positions agree with TRBD1. Germline V gives CDR1 MGHDK, CDR2 SYGVNS. This CDR3 region has 14 residues. The junction had 10 bases not matched to a gene; V was cut back by 5 bases and J by 9 bases. The chain's CDR3 is CASSQPTGVGEQFF. CDR3 coding DNA: TGTGCCAGCAGTCAACCAACAGGGGTTGGTGAGCAGTTCTTC.

This chain uses TRBV5-1 with TRBJ2-1, with 9 bases identical to TRBD2. In germline, CDR1 is SGHRS, CDR2 YFSETQ. Trimming at V came to 5 bases and at J to 8 bases, leaving 8 bases not matched to a gene. This CDR3 is built from 14 residues. CDR3 in amino acids: CASRVAGVGDEQFF. As DNA, the CDR3 is TGCGCCAGCAGAGTAGCGGGAGTTGGCGATGAGCAGTTCTTC. Looking up the rest from reference TRBV5-1 and TRBJ2-1 gives the full variable domain: KAGVTQTPRYLIKTRGQQVTLSCSPISGHRSVSWYQQTPGQGLQFLFEYFSETQRNKGNFPGRFSGRQFSNSRSEMNVSTLELGDSALYLCASRVAGVGDEQFFGPGTRLTVL.

This clone was seen many times. The chain uses TRBV2 and TRBJ2-7; 7 bases are shared with TRBD2. The CDR3 has 16 residues. The ends lost 9 bases at V and 2 bases at J; junction bases unmatched: 16. Germline V gene data show CDR1 as SNHLY and CDR2 as FYNNEI. CDR3 region: CASRPQGGYYPYEQYF. The DNA for the CDR3 is TGTGCCAGTAGGCCTCAGGGAGGGTACTACCCCTACGAGCAGTACTTC.

This clone occurred a few times. The chain links TRBV5-1 to TRBJ2-5; 12 nucleotides line up with TRBD2. There are 16 residues in the CDR3. Germline values: CDR1 SGHRS, CDR2 YFSETQ. Germline trimming cut 4 bases from V and 5 bases from J; bases unmatched to any gene: 9. CDR3 residues: CASSQTSGGSQETQYF. The DNA for the CDR3 is TGCGCCAGCAGCCAGACTAGCGGGGGAAGTCAGGAGACCCAGTACTTC.

This clone has just a few counts. CDR3 in DNA: TGTGCCAGCAGGGACAGGGGATGGGAGACCCAGTACTTC. Its translation is CASRDRGWETQYF. The chain links TRBV5-8 to TRBJ2-5, with 9 nucleotides matching TRBD1. The CDR3 totals 13 residues. Germline V CDR1 and CDR2: SGHTS, YDEGEE. Germline trimming cut 5 bases from V and 5 bases from J; bases unmatched to any gene: 4. The variable domain in full, with the rest retrieved from reference TRBV5-8 and TRBJ2-5, is EAGVTQSPTHLIKTRGQQATLRCSPISGHTSVYWYQQALGLGLQFLLWYDEGEERNRGNFPPRFSGRQFPNYSSELNVNALELEDSALYLCASRDRGWETQYFGPGTRLLVL.

The CDR3 region has the DNA TGTGCCAGCAGCAAAATCTCTCCGGGACGGTTGATCTACGAGCAGTACTTC. It is translated as CASSKISPGRLIYEQYF. This chain links TRBV7-2 with TRBJ2-7; D is possibly TRBD1 or TRBD2 (5 bases each). Germline V gene lookup returns CDR1 SGHTA and CDR2 FQGNSA. This CDR3 region has 17 residues. Trimming took 5 bases from V and 3 from J, leaving 23 bases between them.

This clone was found a few times. DNA for the CDR3: TGCGCCAGCAGCCGACAACAGGGTACTGGAAACACCATATATTTT. It specifies CASSRQQGTGNTIYF. The V call is TRBV4-1, the J call TRBJ1-3; possible D gene TRBD1, 6 bases. CDR1 is MGHRA and CDR2 is YSYEKL in the germline V gene. The CDR3 has 15 amino acids. The V gene lost 4 bases and the J gene lost 2 bases, with 12 bases spanning the gap.

Concerning this clone itself: A much larger clone differs by one base, so this may be a read error. Other nucleotide sequences in the sample specify the same CDR3. This chain uses TRBV7-8 with TRBJ2-5; D is unresolved. CDR3 size: 12 residues. Germline loops: CDR1 SGHVS, CDR2 FQNEAQ. V lost 1 base and J lost 4, with 4 bases in between. CDR3 nucleotide sequence: TGTGCCAGCAGCTTAGTTTTAGAGACCCAGTACTTC. Protein sequence: CASSLVLETQYF.

For the CDR3, the DNA is TGTGCCAGTAGTGCATGGGGGTCCCAGCCCCAGCATTTT. Translation gives CASSAWGSQPQHF. V is TRBV19 and J is TRBJ1-5; TRBD1 is a possible D gene (5 bases). Germline V gives CDR1 LNHDA, CDR2 SQIVND (reference sequence). Deletions cut 5 bases from V and 7 bases from J, with 12 bases between. The CDR3 has 13 amino acids.

This clone has ten or more counts. The V call is TRBV27, the J call TRBJ1-5; D gene ambiguous. Germline CDR1 and CDR2: MNHEY and SMNVEV (reference sequence). The CDR3 extends over 13 amino acids. V lost 0 bases and J lost 4, with 4 bases in between. The CDR3 reads CASSLSLNQPQHF. The CDR3, as DNA: TGTGCCAGCAGTTTATCGCTAAATCAGCCCCAGCATTTT.

This clone showed up just a few times. The chain combines TRBV4-2 with TRBJ2-1; tentative D call: TRBD2 (6 bases). This CDR3 has 16 residues. V gave up 0 bases and J gave up 9 bases, with 18 bases separating them. Per germline, CDR1 LGHNA and CDR2 YNFKEQ. The CDR3: CASSQDSWEASFEQFF. The CDR3 bases are TGTGCCAGCAGCCAAGACTCGTGGGAGGCGTCCTTTGAGCAGTTCTTC.

This chain links TRBV10-3 with TRBJ2-7, with D uncertain. The length of the CDR3 is 14 residues. The V gene lost 3 bases and the J gene lost 0 bases, with 9 bases spanning the gap. Germline loops: CDR1 ENHRY, CDR2 SYGVKD. CDR3 bases: TGTGCCATCAGTGATGAGAGAAGCTCCTACGAGCAGTACTTC. This sequence encodes CAISDERSSYEQYF.

This clone showed up just a few times. The V call is TRBV4-2, the J call TRBJ1-4; D unclear. The CDR3 has 17 residues. Trimming left V 4 bases short and J 7 bases short, with 22 bases between. The germline V gene encodes CDR1 LGHNA and CDR2 YNFKEQ. The CDR3 reads CASSRSEGVGLGEKLFF. CDR3 coding DNA: TGTGCCAGCAGCCGATCCGAGGGTGTCGGGTTGGGTGAAAAACTGTTTTTT.

On this clone itself: This may be a read error: a much more frequent sequence differs by one nucleotide. The chain couples TRBV6-6 to TRBJ2-3; 10 bases are a match to TRBD2. V shed 6 bases, J shed 1 base, and the junction held 4 bases outside the gene matches. This CDR3 is built from 15 residues. Looked up from germline, CDR1 is MNHNY and CDR2 is SVGAGI (reference sequence). CDR3 nucleotide sequence: TGTGCCAGCAGCTCAGCGGGAGGGGGCACAGATACGCAGTATTTT. Translation gives CASSSAGGGTDTQYF.

In its sample, this clone was seen a few times. J is TRBJ2-6 and V is TRBV11-2; D gene ambiguous. This CDR3 region has 15 residues. Per the germline V gene, CDR1 is SGHAT and CDR2 is FQNNGV. V lost 5 bases and J lost 0, with 8 bases in between. CDR3: CASSVLSSGANVLTF. The CDR3 coding sequence is TGTGCCAGCAGCGTTTTGAGCTCTGGGGCCAACGTCCTGACTTTC.